One sample yielded the 8 T cell receptor beta chains listed below, sequenced in a study of PD-L1 blockade in urothelial cancer. Time point denoted: pretreatment peripheral blood. The repertoire was sequenced with immunoSEQ multiplex PCR; TCRdb's copy has only in-frame clones and lacks some. The sample yields around 130,000 clones, 70% to 85% seen once. The material sequenced was PBMCs, taken around atezolizumab (anti-PD-L1) treatment. The receptors here all came from a man in his forties or fifties with urothelial cancer.

The genes are TRBV2 and TRBJ2-3; D possibly corresponds to TRBD2 (6 bases). The V gene lost 8 bases and the J gene lost 2 bases, with 8 bases spanning the gap. CDR3 length: 12 residues. Germline assignment: CDR1 SNHLY and CDR2 FYNNEI. The CDR3 reads CASRGNTDTQYF. Written as DNA, the CDR3 is TGTGCCAGCCGGGGGAACACAGATACGCAGTATTTT.

This chain uses TRBV28 with TRBJ2-7; 7 bases align to TRBD1. This CDR3 spans 15 amino acids. Germline values: CDR1 MDHEN, CDR2 SYDVKM. The junction had 10 bases not matched to a gene; V was cut back by 3 bases and J by 5 bases. This CDR3 is CASSFYPTGTHEQYF. The DNA of the CDR3 is TGTGCCAGCAGTTTTTACCCGACAGGGACCCACGAGCAGTACTTC.

J is TRBJ1-4 and V is TRBV28; 8 bases are a match to TRBD1. J lost 8 bases, V lost 5 bases, and 7 bases had no gene match. The CDR3 extends over 14 amino acids. The germline V gene has CDR1 MDHEN and CDR2 SYDVKM. The DNA of the CDR3 is TGTGCCAGCAGTCCCGGACAGGGAGTAGAAAAACTGTTTTTT. Protein: CASSPGQGVEKLFF. Using reference TRBV28 and TRBJ1-4 for the parts outside the CDR3, the full variable domain is DVKVTQSSRYLVKRTGEKVFLECVQDMDHENMFWYRQDPGLGLRLIYFSYDVKMKEKGDIPEGYSVSREKKERFSLILESASTNQTSMYLCASSPGQGVEKLFFGSGTQLSVL.

This clone was seen just once. This chain uses TRBV2 with TRBJ2-7; perhaps TRBD1 as D (5 bases). V was pared by 5 bases and J by 4 bases, with 9 bases between. Germline CDR1 and CDR2: SNHLY and FYNNEI. The CDR3 has 12 amino acids. Here the CDR3 reads CASSQGGYEQYF. The CDR3 DNA sequence: TGTGCCAGCAGTCAGGGTGGGTACGAGCAGTACTTC.

This chain's CDR3 is CATRRQGDEQFF. The CDR3 coding sequence is TGTGCCACCAGGAGACAGGGGGATGAGCAGTTCTTC. The gene calls are TRBV15 and TRBJ2-1; 9 positions match TRBD1. CDR1 is LNHNV, CDR2 YYDKDF, per germline (reference sequence). The trim removed 6 bases at V and 8 bases at J, leaving 2 bases unmatched. This CDR3 has 12 residues. Combining the CDR3 with reference TRBV15 and TRBJ2-1 gives the whole variable domain DAMVIQNPRYQVTQFGKPVTLSCSQTLNHNVMYWYQQKSSQAPKLLFHYYDKDFNNEADTPDNFQSRRPNTSFCFLDIRSPGLGDTAMYLCATRRQGDEQFFGPGTRLTVL.

This clone was observed a single time. CDR3 bases: TGTGCCAGTAGTCGTTGGGGCTTTGCTGGAAACACCATATATTTT. Its translation is CASSRWGFAGNTIYF. V gene TRBV19 combines with J gene TRBJ1-3, with a tentative D call TRBD1 (5 bases). CDR3 length equals 15 residues. V lost 5 bases to trimming and J lost 2 bases, with 13 bases between them. Germline V lookup: CDR1 LNHDA, CDR2 SQIVND (reference sequence).

Written as DNA, the CDR3 is TGTGCCAGCAGCTTAGACAGGGGGAGGGAGACCCAGTACTTC. This sequence encodes CASSLDRGRETQYF. The chain links TRBV7-2 to TRBJ2-5, with 8 positions matching TRBD1. CDR3 length equals 14 residues. Per germline, CDR1 SGHTA and CDR2 FQGNSA. Trimming at V came to 1 base and at J to 5 bases, leaving 3 bases not matched to a gene.

This clone was found once. This chain joins TRBV6-1 and TRBJ1-6, with unresolved D. The CDR3 has 12 amino acids. Looked up from germline, CDR1 is MNHNS and CDR2 is SASEGT. V lost 7 bases and J lost 13, with 14 bases in between. The CDR3 is CASNGLSGPLHF. The CDR3 DNA is TGTGCCAGCAACGGGTTATCCGGGCCCCTCCACTTT.